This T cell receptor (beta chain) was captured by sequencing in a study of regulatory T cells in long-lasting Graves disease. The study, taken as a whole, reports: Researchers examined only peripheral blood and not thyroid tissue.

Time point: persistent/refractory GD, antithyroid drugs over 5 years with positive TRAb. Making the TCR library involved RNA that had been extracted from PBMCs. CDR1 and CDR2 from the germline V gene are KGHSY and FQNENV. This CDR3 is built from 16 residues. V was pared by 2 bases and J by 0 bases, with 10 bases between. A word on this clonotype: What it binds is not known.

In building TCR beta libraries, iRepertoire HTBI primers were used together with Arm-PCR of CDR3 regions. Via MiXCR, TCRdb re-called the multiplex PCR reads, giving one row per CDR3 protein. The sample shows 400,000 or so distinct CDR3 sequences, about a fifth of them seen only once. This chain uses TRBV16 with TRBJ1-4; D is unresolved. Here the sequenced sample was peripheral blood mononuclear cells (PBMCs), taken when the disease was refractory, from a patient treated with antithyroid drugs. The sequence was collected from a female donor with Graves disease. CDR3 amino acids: CASSQLDGATNEKLFF. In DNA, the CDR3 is TGTGCCAGCAGCCAACTAGACGGGGCAACTAATGAAAAACTGTTTTTT.